This TCR beta chain was documented in a study of T cell changes during pregnancy in multiple sclerosis. Clones were read by immunoSEQ multiplex PCR, and TCRdb kept only the in-frame ones, dropping some. The table records tens of thousands of clones, 85% to 95% of them present only once. This CDR3 is 15 amino acids long. Germline V lookup: CDR1 SQVTM, CDR2 ANQGSEA. With 4 bases removed from V and 1 base from J, the gap between germline ends came to 16 bases. The TCR sequence derives from a female donor with multiple sclerosis, enrolled in a pregnancy study. The V call is TRBV29-1, the J call TRBJ2-5; no clear D gene. The sample in question was CD4+ T cells from peripheral blood mononuclear cells, obtained in the second trimester of pregnancy. CDR3 amino acids: CSVADTSGVQETQYF. The CDR3 DNA reads TGCAGCGTTGCGGATACGTCAGGTGTCCAAGAGACCCAGTACTTC.